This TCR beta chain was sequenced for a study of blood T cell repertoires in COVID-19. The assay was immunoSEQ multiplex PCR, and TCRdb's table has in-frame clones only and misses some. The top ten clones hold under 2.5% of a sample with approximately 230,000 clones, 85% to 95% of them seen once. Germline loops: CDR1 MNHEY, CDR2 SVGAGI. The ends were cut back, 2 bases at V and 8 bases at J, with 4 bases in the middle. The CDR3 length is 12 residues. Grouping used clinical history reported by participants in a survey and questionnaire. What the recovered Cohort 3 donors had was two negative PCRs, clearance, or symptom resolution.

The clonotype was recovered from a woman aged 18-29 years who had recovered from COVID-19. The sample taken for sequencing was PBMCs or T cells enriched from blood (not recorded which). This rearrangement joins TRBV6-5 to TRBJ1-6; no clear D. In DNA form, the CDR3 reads TGTGCCAGCAGTTACCGGGATTCACCCCTCCACTTT. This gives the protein CASSYRDSPLHF.